Listed here are 12 T cell receptor beta chains from one sample, sequenced in a study of beta chain features in type 1 diabetes. Expressed TCRB transcripts were sequenced because the isolated RNA had all been reverse transcribed beforehand. This table comes from immunoSEQ multiplex PCR, and its TCRdb copy is limited to in-frame clones, with some not included. The sample lists hundreds of thousands of clones; 8% were seen once. Sequenced material: central memory CD4+ T cells from blood. These receptors originate from a young woman in good health.

This clone has only a few counts. V is TRBV9 and J is TRBJ2-3; D is possibly TRBD2 (6 bases). CDR1 is SGDLS, CDR2 YYNGEE, per germline. V was pared by 0 bases and J by 4 bases, with 15 bases between. The CDR3 is 16 amino acids. The CDR3 loop is CASSVAPGTDADTQYF. CDR3 nucleotide sequence: TGTGCCAGCAGCGTAGCACCCGGGACTGATGCAGATACGCAGTATTTT.

This rearrangement joins TRBV9 to TRBJ2-5; weak D call: TRBD1 (6 bases). The CDR3 spans 14 residues. Trimming cost V 6 bases and J 5 bases, with 17 bases left between them. Germline V gene lookup returns CDR1 SGDLS and CDR2 YYNGEE. As DNA, the CDR3 is TGTGCCAGCACCCCTACAGGGCTTCGGGAGACCCAGTACTTC. It is translated as CASTPTGLRETQYF.

The chain has TRBV27 and TRBJ2-3; 10 bases line up with TRBD2. Germline lookup yields CDR1 MNHEY and CDR2 SMNVEV (reference sequence). There are 15 residues in the CDR3. V lost 7 bases and J lost 3; bases outside the gene matches: 7. CDR3: CASKPGLANTDTQYF. The CDR3, as DNA: TGTGCCAGCAAACCGGGACTAGCGAATACAGATACGCAGTATTTT.

There are a few counts of this clone. The chain links TRBV28 to TRBJ1-5; 9 bases map to TRBD1. This CDR3 region has 13 residues. V trimming: 6 bases; J trimming: 9 bases; junction bases outside the gene matches: 6. Germline V gene sequence: CDR1 MDHEN, CDR2 SYDVKM. This CDR3 reads CASRTGGGVPQHF. The CDR3 DNA sequence: TGTGCCAGCAGAACAGGGGGCGGGGTGCCCCAGCATTTT.

The table lists this clone with a few counts. The chain has TRBV29-1 and TRBJ2-2, with 10 positions matching TRBD2. CDR3 length: 14 residues. Germline V CDR1 and CDR2: SQVTM, ANQGSEA. The CDR3 bases are TGCGTCTGCCGGACTAGCGGGAACACCGGGGAGCTGTTTTTT. This sequence encodes CVCRTSGNTGELFF.

This clone was picked up a small number of times. The chain couples TRBV2 to TRBJ1-1; tentatively, D is TRBD1 (5 bases). Trimming removed 6 bases at V and 1 base at J, with 9 bases between. Germline V gene lookup returns CDR1 SNHLY and CDR2 FYNNEI. The CDR3 runs to 13 residues. This CDR3 reads CASRSGGNTEAFF. Here the CDR3 DNA reads TGTGCCAGCAGGTCCGGGGGGAACACTGAAGCTTTCTTT. The variable domain in full, completed from reference TRBV2 and TRBJ1-1, reads EPEVTQTPSHQVTQMGQEVILRCVPISNHLYFYWYRQILGQKVEFLVSFYNNEISEKSEIFDDQFSVERPDGSNFTLKIRSTKLEDSAMYFCASRSGGNTEAFFGQGTRLTVV.

V gene TRBV29-1 combines with J gene TRBJ2-1; D possibly uses TRBD1 or TRBD2 (5 bases each). The germline CDR1 and CDR2 sequences are SQVTM and ANQGSEA. The CDR3 has 15 residues. The V gene lost 2 bases and the J gene lost 12 bases, with 23 bases spanning the gap. The CDR3 loop is CSVEMGTVPSRGQFF. The CDR3 DNA is TGCAGCGTTGAAATGGGGACCGTCCCGTCTCGCGGGCAGTTCTTC.

This clone was counted between two and nine times. The chain uses TRBV5-5 and TRBJ2-5, with D maybe TRBD1 (7 bases). The ends were cut back, 1 base at V and 0 bases at J, with 19 bases in the middle. Germline CDR1 reads SGHKS; CDR2 reads YYEKEE (reference sequence). This CDR3 spans 18 amino acids. The CDR3 reads CASSLWEDRTDNQETQYF. The CDR3 coding sequence is TGTGCCAGCAGCTTGTGGGAGGACAGGACTGATAACCAAGAGACCCAGTACTTC. Combining the CDR3 with reference TRBV5-5 and TRBJ2-5 gives the whole variable domain DAGVTQSPTHLIKTRGQQVTLRCSPISGHKSVSWYQQVLGQGPQFIFQYYEKEERGRGNFPDRFSARQFPNYSSELNVNALLLGDSALYLCASSLWEDRTDNQETQYFGPGTRLLVL.

The chain links TRBV25-1 to TRBJ2-1; 9 positions agree with TRBD1. The J segment lost 4 bases and the V segment lost 5 bases, leaving 9 bases of the junction unmatched. This CDR3 has 16 residues. CDR1 is MGHDK, CDR2 SYGVNS, per germline. The CDR3 coding sequence is TGTGCCAGCAGTATTACCGGGACAGGGCTTTACAATGAGCAGTTCTTC. Protein sequence: CASSITGTGLYNEQFF.

Worth noting for this clone: Germline and junction disagree at one end, which may indicate a read error. This chain joins TRBV9 and TRBJ2-5, with D maybe TRBD1 (6 bases). The CDR3 is 14 amino acids. Germline loops: CDR1 SGDLS, CDR2 YYNGEE. CDR3 region: CASSVGRLTGPLNF. CDR3 coding DNA: TGTGCCAGCAGCGTAGGAAGGCTGACAGGACCTTTGAACTTC.

The chain links TRBV7-2 to TRBJ1-3; 7 nucleotides match TRBD1. Per the germline V gene, CDR1 is SGHTA and CDR2 is FQGNSA. With V trimmed by 2 bases and J by 0 bases, 1 base remained unmatched. The CDR3 runs 15 residues. In DNA form, the CDR3 reads TGTGCCAGCAGCTTACAGGGGGGCTCTGGAAACACCATATATTTT. Its translation: CASSLQGGSGNTIYF.

The chain joins TRBV4-3 to TRBJ2-2, with 10 bases aligning to TRBD2. Unmatched junction bases numbered 11, after V lost 2 bases and J lost 5 bases. Germline-derived CDR1 and CDR2 are LGHNA and YSLEER. CDR3 length: 18 amino acids. This CDR3 is CASSQNPSGSTGTGELFF. The CDR3 region has the DNA TGCGCCAGCAGCCAAAATCCTAGCGGGAGTACGGGGACCGGGGAGCTGTTTTTT.